This T cell receptor (beta chain) originates from a study of Graves' ophthalmopathy and Graves' hyperthyroidism. Whole-study context: Upon initial diagnosis and before any treatment, peripheral blood was collected. The study's findings and limits: Sensitivity reached 85% to 90% and specificity roughly 82% for a 13-signature model separating ophthalmopathy from stable hyperthyroidism. A majority of expanded thyroid clonotypes exceeding 0.001 frequency were likewise present in blood.

Germline assignment: CDR1 DFQATT and CDR2 SNEGSKA (reference sequence). The CDR3 totals 16 residues. The V gene end was trimmed by 0 bases and the J gene end by 7 bases; junction bases not matched to a gene: 12. RNA transcripts were the source from which TCR beta CDR3 regions were amplified. First-round RT-PCR employed HTBI primers, with a second-round multiplex PCR after it. TCRdb used MiXCR to reprocess the multiplex PCR reads, holding one entry per CDR3 protein. In the table there are 150,000 to 200,000 distinct CDR3 sequences, approximately 40% of which are singletons. This clonotype appeared many times. The antigen is undetermined. Ophthalmopathy-affected donors exhibited moderate-to-severe activity, CAS ≥3, NOSPECS ≥4, and duration under 3 months.

The receptor was isolated from a man between 25 and 39 years old with Graves' ophthalmopathy. Sequencing was done on a sample of peripheral blood. The rearrangement links TRBV20-1 to TRBJ1-1; 9 nucleotides line up with TRBD1. The DNA for the CDR3 is TGCAGTGCTAGAGATCGGGACAGGGTGTACCCACTTGAAGCTTTCTTT. Its translation: CSARDRDRVYPLEAFF.